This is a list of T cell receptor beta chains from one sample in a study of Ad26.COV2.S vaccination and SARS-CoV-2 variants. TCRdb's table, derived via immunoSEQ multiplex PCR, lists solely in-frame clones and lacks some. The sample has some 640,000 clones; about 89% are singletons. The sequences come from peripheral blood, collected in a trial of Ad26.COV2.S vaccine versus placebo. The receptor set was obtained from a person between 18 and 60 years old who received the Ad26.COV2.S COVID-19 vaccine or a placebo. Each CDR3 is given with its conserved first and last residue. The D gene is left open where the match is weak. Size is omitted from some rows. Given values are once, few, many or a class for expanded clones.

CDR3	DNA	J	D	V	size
CASSTYRVYGGYTF	TGTGCCAGTAGTACCTACCGGGTCTATGGCGGCTACACCTTC	TRBJ1-2	NA	TRBV19	NA
CASSLGPRASGMNTEAFF	TGTGCCAGCAGCTTAGGTCCCAGGGCATCTGGAATGAACACTGAAGCTTTCTTT	TRBJ1-1	NA	TRBV7-2	NA
CASSPLTSTYNEQFF	TGTGCCAGCTCTCCCTTAACCTCAACCTACAATGAGCAGTTCTTC	TRBJ2-1	NA	TRBV18	NA
CATSERTSGGNYEQYF	TGTGCCACCAGTGAACGGACTAGCGGGGGGAACTACGAGCAGTACTTC	TRBJ2-7	TRBD2	TRBV24-1	once
CASRATSGKNNEQFF	TGTGCCAGCAGGGCAACTAGCGGAAAAAACAATGAGCAGTTCTTC	TRBJ2-1	TRBD2	TRBV6-4	NA
CASSSSGVYEQYF	TGTGCCAGCAGTTCTAGCGGCGTCTACGAGCAGTACTTC	TRBJ2-7	TRBD2	TRBV6-2/TRBV6-3	NA
CASSITGETQYF	TGTGCCAGCTCCATTACAGGGGAGACCCAGTACTTC	TRBJ2-5	NA	TRBV6-5	NA
CAIRGPESGRDPYEQYF	TGTGCCATCAGGGGGCCTGAGAGCGGGAGGGATCCCTACGAGCAGTACTTC	TRBJ2-7	TRBD2	TRBV10-3	once
CASTPGGEETQYF	TGTGCCAGCACCCCAGGAGGGGAAGAGACCCAGTACTTC	TRBJ2-5	NA	TRBV2	NA
CASSQKTGGSYEQYF	TGTGCCAGCAGCCAGAAGACAGGGGGCTCCTACGAGCAGTACTTC	TRBJ2-7	TRBD1	TRBV4-2	NA
CASSTGGGYTF	TGCGCCAGCAGTACAGGGGGAGGCTACACCTTC	TRBJ1-2	TRBD1	TRBV10-2	NA
CATSDLVPWQETQYF	TGTGCCACCAGTGATTTGGTCCCGTGGCAAGAGACCCAGTACTTC	TRBJ2-5	NA	TRBV24-1	NA
CASSLDMGQQETQYF	TGTGCCAGCAGCTTGGATATGGGACAGCAAGAGACCCAGTACTTC	TRBJ2-5	TRBD1	TRBV5-8	NA
CASSGGHSTDTQYF	TGTGCCAGCAGCGGGGGGCATAGCACAGATACGCAGTATTTT	TRBJ2-3	NA	TRBV27	NA
CSAGDIYEQYF	TGCAGCGCCGGGGACATCTACGAGCAGTACTTC	TRBJ2-7	NA	TRBV29-1	NA
CASTLRGQGASFYGYTF	TGTGCCAGCACCCTTAGGGGACAGGGGGCCTCCTTTTATGGCTACACCTTC	TRBJ1-2	TRBD1	TRBV7-8	NA
CASSLQTDEKLFF	TGTGCCAGTAGTCTCCAGACGGATGAAAAACTGTTTTTT	TRBJ1-4	NA	TRBV19	NA
CASSVEAGGIYEQYF	TGTGCCAGCAGCGTAGAAGCCGGGGGCATCTACGAGCAGTACTTC	TRBJ2-7	NA	TRBV9	once
CAWSRDRHESFF	TGTGCCTGGAGCCGGGACCGGCATGAATCTTTCTTT	TRBJ1-1	NA	TRBV30	NA
CASRNTDTQYF	TGTGCCAGCAGGAACACAGATACGCAGTATTTT	TRBJ2-3	NA	TRBV7-2	NA
CAWTKDRGQTEAFF	TGTGCCTGGACCAAGGACAGGGGGCAGACTGAAGCTTTCTTT	TRBJ1-1	TRBD1	TRBV30	NA
CASSLSGQETQYF	TGTGCCAGCAGTTTATCTGGCCAAGAGACCCAGTACTTC	TRBJ2-5	NA	TRBV27	NA
CASSPGGIYVNTEAFF	TGTGCCAGTAGTCCAGGGGGCATTTACGTGAACACTGAAGCTTTCTTT	TRBJ1-1	TRBD1	TRBV19	NA
CAISESWGQETQYF	TGTGCCATCAGTGAGTCGTGGGGGCAAGAGACCCAGTACTTC	TRBJ2-5	NA	TRBV10-3	NA
CASSLASEYGYTF	TGCGCCAGCAGCTTAGCCAGCGAGTATGGCTACACCTTC	TRBJ1-2	NA	TRBV5-1	once
CASSLYPNTGELFF	TGTGCCAGCAGCTTATATCCGAACACCGGGGAGCTGTTTTTT	TRBJ2-2	NA	TRBV7-2	NA
CASSPLAGGSYEQYF	TGTGCCAGCAGTCCGCTAGCGGGTGGCTCCTACGAGCAGTACTTC	TRBJ2-7	TRBD2	TRBV27	NA
CATSRSEREGHEQYF	TGTGCCACCAGCAGGTCTGAGCGGGAGGGCCACGAGCAGTACTTC	TRBJ2-7	TRBD2	TRBV15	NA
CASSATGGLDTQYF	TGTGCCAGCAGTGCCACAGGGGGCTTAGATACGCAGTATTTT	TRBJ2-3	TRBD1	TRBV25-1	NA
CASGSVAGEQFF	TGTGCCAGCGGATCAGTAGCCGGGGAGCAGTTCTTC	TRBJ2-1	NA	TRBV12-3/TRBV12-4	NA
CASSGLADYNEQFF	TGTGCCAGCTCGGGACTAGCGGACTACAATGAGCAGTTCTTC	TRBJ2-1	TRBD2	TRBV7-8	NA
CAISGMGQEVTEAFF	TGTGCCATCAGTGGAATGGGACAGGAGGTCACTGAAGCTTTCTTT	TRBJ1-1	TRBD1	TRBV10-3	NA
CASSSTGTGANVLTF	TGCGCCAGCAGCAGTACAGGGACCGGGGCCAACGTCCTGACTTTC	TRBJ2-6	NA	TRBV5-1	NA
CASSLEYNEQFF	TGTGCCAGCAGCTTAGAGTACAATGAGCAGTTCTTC	TRBJ2-1	NA	TRBV11-2	NA
CASSTQIRPSNQPQHF	TGTGCCAGTAGTACCCAGATAAGGCCCAGCAATCAGCCCCAGCATTTT	TRBJ1-5	NA	TRBV19	NA
CASSENHSGGGYEQYF	TGCGCCAGCAGTGAGAACCACTCGGGAGGGGGCTACGAGCAGTACTTC	TRBJ2-7	TRBD2	TRBV10-2	NA
CASSFSYEQYF	TGTGCCAGCAGCTTCTCCTACGAGCAGTACTTC	TRBJ2-7	NA	TRBV7-9	NA
CASRDTHSGGGTGELFF	TGTGCCAGCAGGGATACTCACTCCGGGGGGGGCACCGGGGAGCTGTTTTTT	TRBJ2-2	TRBD2	TRBV3-1/TRBV3-2	few
CASSLLTGRPYEQYF	TGTGCCAGCAGCCTTCTTACGGGACGGCCCTACGAGCAGTACTTC	TRBJ2-7	NA	TRBV7-2	NA
CAISEYGTGSLGYTF	TGTGCCATCAGTGAGTACGGGACAGGGTCTCTTGGCTACACCTTC	TRBJ1-2	TRBD1	TRBV10-3	many
CASSTPKQAGRETQYF	TGTGCCAGTAGTACACCGAAACAGGCGGGTCGAGAGACCCAGTACTTC	TRBJ2-5	NA	TRBV19	NA
CASSIWTGASSYEQYF	TGTGCCAGTAGTATTTGGACAGGAGCTAGCTCCTACGAGCAGTACTTC	TRBJ2-7	TRBD1	TRBV19	NA
CASSQDWASGMTEQFF	TGTGCCAGCAGCCAAGATTGGGCTAGCGGTATGACTGAGCAGTTCTTC	TRBJ2-1	TRBD2	TRBV3-1/TRBV3-2	once
CASSHPTGSYGYTF	TGCGCCAGCAGCCACCCGACAGGGTCCTATGGCTACACCTTC	TRBJ1-2	TRBD1	TRBV4-1	once
CASSQGTSGSTNTGELFF	TGTGCCAGCAGCCAAGGGACTAGCGGGAGTACCAACACCGGGGAGCTGTTTTTT	TRBJ2-2	TRBD2	TRBV7-6	NA
CAWSVARGSYEQYF	TGTGCCTGGAGTGTAGCAAGGGGCAGCTACGAGCAGTACTTC	TRBJ2-7	NA	TRBV30	few
CASIYGGGSEQFF	TGTGCCAGCATCTACGGTGGGGGCTCTGAGCAGTTCTTC	TRBJ2-1	NA	TRBV6-1	NA
CASSLGTQFSSYNSPLHF	TGCGCCAGCAGCTTGGGGACCCAGTTTAGCTCCTATAATTCACCCCTCCACTTT	TRBJ1-6	NA	TRBV5-1	NA